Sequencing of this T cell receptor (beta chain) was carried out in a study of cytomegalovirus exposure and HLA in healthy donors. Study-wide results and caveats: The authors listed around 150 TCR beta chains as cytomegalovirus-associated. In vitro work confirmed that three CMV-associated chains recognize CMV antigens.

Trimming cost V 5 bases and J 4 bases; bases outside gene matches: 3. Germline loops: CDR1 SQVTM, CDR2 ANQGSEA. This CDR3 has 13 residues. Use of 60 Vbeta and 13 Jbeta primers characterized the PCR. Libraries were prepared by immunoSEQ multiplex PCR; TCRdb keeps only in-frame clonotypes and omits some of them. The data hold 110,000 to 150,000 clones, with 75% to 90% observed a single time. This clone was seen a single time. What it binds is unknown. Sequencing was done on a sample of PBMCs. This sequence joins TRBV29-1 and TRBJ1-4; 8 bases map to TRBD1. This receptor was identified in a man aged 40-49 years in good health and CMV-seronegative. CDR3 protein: CSVRGQGNEKLFF. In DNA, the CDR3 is TGCAGCGTTCGTGGACAGGGTAATGAAAAACTGTTTTTT.